This T cell receptor beta chain is from a study of CD8 T cells in Susac syndrome (dated by TCRdb to 2018 to 2020). Looking at the study overall: Repertoire sequencing was used to test whether CD8+ T cell activation and differentiation in Susac syndrome was antigen driven. CD8+ T cell repertoire clonality was compared between some 13 healthy donors, around 14 Susac syndrome patients and approximately 15 multiple sclerosis patients.

The research as a whole found: The TCR sequencing and HLA analysis was acknowledged to have included a relatively small number of individuals.

The CDR3 measures 14 amino acids from cysteine to phenylalanine. Only the CDR3 part of the read is kept: 42 bases, read in frame from the first base. Looking up the germline V gene yields CDR1 MNHEY and CDR2 SVGEGT. Germline trimming: 7 bases from V, 4 bases from J; junction bases outside gene matches: 8. Peripheral blood CD8+ and CD4+ T cells from healthy donors, Susac syndrome patients and multiple sclerosis patients were profiled by high-throughput TCR beta sequencing. Healthy donors were included as age- and sex-matched controls. CD8+ TEMRA cells were enriched by FACS, while bulk CD8+ and CD4+ T cells were purified by magnetic negative isolation. Blood was collected in EDTA tubes and processed within 24 hours, with PBMCs isolated through density gradient centrifugation. PBMCs intended for TCR sequencing were frozen in liquid nitrogen and were later thawed in a 37 degrees C water bath. A purity of at least 90% was achieved for sorted or isolated CD4+, CD8+ and CD8+ TEMRA cells.

RNA was extracted using the RNeasy kit, and roughly 0.5 to 1 microgram was reverse transcribed with random hexamers. The immunoSEQ multiplex PCR assay, covering 54 Vbeta and 13 Jbeta segments, was used to amplify TCR beta CDR3 regions. PCR amplification bias was corrected using a synthetic template baseline for primer optimization and computational correction. In the authors' own workflow: Only productive sequences were kept, with reads annotated to V, D and J genes according to IMGT and analyzed in immunoSEQ Analyzer. Clonality was calculated as one minus the Shannon entropy normalized by log2 of the number of productive unique sequences. For each patient and control, public and private clones were evaluated among the 100 most prevalent clones. Clones were defined as Susac-specific if absent from the healthy and MS cohorts, from 1052 published viral clones and from other ImmuneACCESS disease sequences. Using fastp trimming at Q25 and MiXCR clonotype assembly, TCRdb reanalyzed the public sequencing data and kept in-frame beta chains. Each CDR3 protein gets just one entry, which takes the most common genes and DNA from the rows behind it. TCRdb's processing, not the study's, gives the V and J calls here. The sample contains more than 110,000 distinct CDR3 sequences, nearly 95% of them found a single time. The ten largest clones add up to 0.27% of the sample.

This clonotype was counted a single time. What this receptor recognizes is not known. Nothing much larger sits one base from this clone, and base qualities are not available. On its own, one read is weak support. The sample was CD8+ T cells from PBMCs. Here the chain combines TRBV6-2 or TRBV6-3 and TRBJ1-2; 8 junctional bases match TRBD1. The source of this sequence is a human donor in good health. CDR3 sequence: CASTNGQGSYGYTF. The base sequence is TGTGCCAGCACTAATGGACAGGGCAGCTATGGCTACACCTTC.